This T cell receptor beta chain was found in a study of blood T cell repertoires in COVID-19. Looking at the study overall: Sites across the United States, Italy and Spain contributed samples from acute and convalescent COVID-19. PBMCs, B-cell-depleted T cells, or T cells provided the cDNA or gDNA that made up the material.

The CDR3 extends over 14 amino acids. V gave up 8 bases and J gave up 0 bases; unmatched junction bases: 4. The V gene's germline CDR1 is MDHEN and CDR2 SYDVKM. The authors' processing: Estimation of nucleated cell counts relied on the amplification of reference gene primers. Using immunoSEQ multiplex PCR, the repertoire was profiled, and TCRdb retains in-frame clones only, with some absent. The V and J calls and clone size were taken over from that table, and D and trimming were inferred from the DNA. The table has more than 200,000 clones, 75% to 90% seen once. This sequence joins TRBV28 and TRBJ2-3; TRBD1 matches at 8 bases. The source is a woman between 65 and 79 years old with active or convalescent COVID-19. Sequenced: peripheral blood. CDR3 protein: CASGWTGSTDTQYF. In DNA form, the CDR3 reads TGTGCCAGCGGATGGACAGGGAGCACAGATACGCAGTATTTT.